One sample yielded the 12 T cell receptor beta chains listed below, sequenced in a study of naive and memory T cell subsets. An equimolar mix of two oligonucleotides served as the beta constant-region primer for TRBC1 and TRBC2. Nested alpha and beta constant-region primers with the SP2 primer drove four PCR rounds on ligated cDNA. TCRdb re-analysed the UMI-ligation and nested PCR reads in MiXCR, keeping a single row per CDR3 protein. This repertoire shows over 25,000 distinct CDR3 sequences, 18% found once; its top ten account for 3.4%. Sequenced input: effector memory CD4+ T cells from blood. Subset defined: effector memory, CD45RA- CD27-. Receptors originate from a human donor in good health.

This clonotype counts as medium-sized (0.01 to 0.1%). V is TRBV29-1 and J is TRBJ2-1; 10 nucleotides agree with TRBD2. V was pared by 4 bases and J by 7 bases, with 4 bases of the junction left unmatched. The CDR3 runs 13 residues. Germline assignment: CDR1 SQVTM and CDR2 ANQGSEA. CDR3 amino acids: CSVGGLARNEQFF. The CDR3, as DNA: TGCAGCGTTGGGGGACTAGCGAGGAATGAGCAGTTCTTC.

J is TRBJ2-1 and V is TRBV20-1; D not resolved. V lost 0 bases and J 5 bases, leaving 8 bases between the germline ends. CDR1 is DFQATT and CDR2 is SNEGSKA in the germline V gene (reference sequence). The CDR3 sequence is 13 residues long. The CDR3 DNA follows: TGCAGTGCTAGAGATTTACCAGACAATGAGCAGTTCTTC. This encodes CSARDLPDNEQFF.

This chain connects TRBV20-1 to TRBJ1-2, with D tentatively TRBD1 (6 bases). V lost 5 bases and J lost 5, with 18 bases in between. The CDR3 covers 14 residues. CDR1 and CDR2 (germline): DFQATT, SNEGSKA (reference sequence). CDR3 region: CSAPNILTGYGYTF. The CDR3 DNA is TGCAGTGCTCCGAATATACTTACAGGGTATGGCTACACCTTC.

This chain uses TRBV15 with TRBJ1-5; 8 bases map to TRBD1. Germline CDR1 is LNHNV and CDR2 is YYDKDF (reference sequence). V shed 0 bases and J 2 bases; nucleotides not matched to a gene: 6. CDR3 length: 17 residues. CDR3 amino acids: CATSRDGQGWGNQPQHF. CDR3 DNA sequence: TGTGCCACCAGCAGAGATGGACAGGGCTGGGGCAATCAGCCCCAGCATTTT.

This clonotype was detected only a few times. V usage is TRBV27 and J usage is TRBJ1-1; no clear D. V lost 5 bases, J lost 1 base, and 8 bases lay in between. The CDR3 spans 13 residues. From germline, CDR1 is MNHEY and CDR2 SMNVEV (reference sequence). CDR3 nucleotides: TGTGCCAGCAGTATACCGGGGAACACTGAAGCTTTCTTT. It codes for CASSIPGNTEAFF.

About this clonotype: Germline is not matched at one junction end, which may reflect a read error. The V gene is TRBV7-8, the J gene TRBJ1-2; TRBD1 is a possible D gene (5 bases). Looked up from germline, CDR1 is SGHVS and CDR2 is FQNEAQ. This CDR3 has 16 residues. CDR3 region: CASSVASSGQNYGYTF. In nucleotides, the CDR3 is TGTGCCAGCAGCGTAGCCTCCTCGGGGCAGAACTATGGCTACACCTTC.

CDR3 residues: CSARGPDEQYF. The CDR3 DNA reads as TGCAGTGCTAGAGGGCCGGACGAGCAGTACTTC. The genes are TRBV20-1 and TRBJ2-7; D is uncertain. V was clipped by 1 base and J by 5 bases, with 6 bases between them. The CDR3 covers 11 residues. Germline assignment: CDR1 DFQATT and CDR2 SNEGSKA (reference sequence).

The V call is TRBV6-5, the J call TRBJ2-1; perhaps TRBD1 as D (5 bases). The CDR3 is made up of 15 amino acids. Germline lookup yields CDR1 MNHEY and CDR2 SVGAGI. With 2 bases removed from V and 7 bases from J, the gap between germline ends came to 15 bases. The DNA of the CDR3 is TGTGCCAGCAGTTACGCAGGGATGAATTCAAATGAGCAGTTCTTC. This translates into CASSYAGMNSNEQFF.

This clonotype has more than one count but fewer than ten. CDR3 sequence reads: CSARPGQGAVTGELFF. The CDR3 region has the DNA TGCAGTGCTAGGCCGGGACAGGGGGCCGTCACCGGGGAGCTGTTTTTT. V and J are TRBV20-1 and TRBJ2-2, with 12 positions matching TRBD1. Germline assignment: CDR1 DFQATT and CDR2 SNEGSKA (reference sequence). Trimming cost V 3 bases and J 4 bases; bases outside gene matches: 6. The CDR3 has 16 amino acids.

The CDR3 DNA reads TGCAGCGTTGGACAGGGTAGTGCTGGGGCCAACGTCCTGACTTTC. This gives the protein CSVGQGSAGANVLTF. The chain couples TRBV29-1 to TRBJ2-6; TRBD1 aligns across 7 bases. Trimming cost V 4 bases and J 2 bases; bases outside gene matches: 5. The CDR3 is 15 residues long. The germline V gene has CDR1 SQVTM and CDR2 ANQGSEA.

This chain joins TRBV27 and TRBJ1-1; D is perhaps TRBD1 (6 bases). This CDR3 is 14 amino acids long. The germline V and J ends were trimmed by 6 bases and 1 base, with 12 bases remaining between them. Germline assignment: CDR1 MNHEY and CDR2 SMNVEV (reference sequence). The CDR3 nucleotides are TGTGCCAGCAGATGGGACACCTCGAACACTGAAGCTTTCTTT. It is translated as CASRWDTSNTEAFF.

The chain joins TRBV11-3 to TRBJ2-2, with D unclear. Trimming took off 1 base at V and 5 bases at J, with 5 bases between the two ends. Germline lookup yields CDR1 SGHNT and CDR2 YENEEA. This CDR3 has 13 residues. The CDR3 loop is CASSLGGTGELFF. The CDR3 DNA is TGTGCCAGCAGCTTAGGGGGAACCGGGGAGCTGTTTTTT.